This T cell receptor (beta chain) derives from a study of T cell responses to AZD1222 COVID-19 vaccine. About this clone itself: What it binds is not known.

The CDR3 contains 12 residues. Trimming pared 6 bases from V and 4 bases from J, leaving 9 bases between. CDR1 is MGHDK and CDR2 is SYGVNS in the germline V gene. Produced via immunoSEQ multiplex PCR; TCRdb's table is partial and in-frame only. Of approximately 90,000 clones listed, about nine tenths are singletons. Study outcomes and limitations: Donors were largely white British and mainly female; clonal diversity was possibly underestimated. Receipt of two AZD1222 doses was followed by a rise in Spike-specific TCR breadth and depth. Researchers took repertoire samples only after the peak T cell response had come. Reportedly, close to half of spike-specific TCRs are directed against unmutated variant regions.

The V call is TRBV25-1, the J call TRBJ2-5; D remains ambiguous. This TCR derives from an adult who received the AZD1222 COVID-19 vaccine. The sample here was peripheral blood, taken 28 days after the second AZD1222 dose. CDR3 in amino acids: CASRAYLETQYF. In DNA, the CDR3 is TGTGCCAGCAGGGCATACTTAGAGACCCAGTACTTC. The complete variable domain, with remaining parts taken from reference TRBV25-1 and TRBJ2-5, reads EADIYQTPRYLVIGTGKKITLECSQTMGHDKMYWYQQDPGMELHLIHYSYGVNSTEKGDLSSESTVSRIRTEHFPLTLESARPSHTSQYLCASRAYLETQYFGPGTRLLVL.